Presented here are 24 T cell receptor beta chains from one specimen sequenced in a study of T cell responses to AZD1222 COVID-19 vaccine (dated by TCRdb to about 2021). The protocol used for the library was the immunoSEQ multiplex PCR assay. TCRdb stores this immuneACCESS table with in-frame sequences only. Part of the clones is absent; in the studies checked, under half of the shortfall reflects unresolved V genes, and no reason is known for the rest. A total of 130,000 to 150,000 clones appear in this sample, around 90% of them only once. The top ten clones comprise 4% to 6% of the sample. What the time point label conveys for this sample: baseline before first vaccination. The source material was peripheral blood, sampled on day 0 of AZD1222 vaccination. These receptors came from an adult in good health.

This clone appeared once. The V call is TRBV15, the J call TRBJ1-5; D may be TRBD1 (6 bases). Germline V gene data show CDR1 as LNHNV and CDR2 as YYDKDF (reference sequence). The ends were cut back, 0 bases at V and 7 bases at J, with 13 bases in the middle. CDR3 length equals 15 residues. CDR3 in amino acids: CATSRDRLQGQPQHF. CDR3 DNA sequence: TGTGCCACCAGCAGAGATCGCCTACAGGGACAGCCCCAGCATTTT. Full variable domain (missing parts from reference TRBV15 and TRBJ1-5): DAMVIQNPRYQVTQFGKPVTLSCSQTLNHNVMYWYQQKSSQAPKLLFHYYDKDFNNEADTPDNFQSRRPNTSFCFLDIRSPGLGDTAMYLCATSRDRLQGQPQHFGDGTRLSIL.

The V gene is TRBV15, the J gene TRBJ1-5, with D hard to call. Trimming left V 3 bases short and J 2 bases short, with 14 bases between. Germline CDR1 reads LNHNV; CDR2 reads YYDKDF (reference sequence). The length of the CDR3 is 16 residues. CDR3: CATSRLPGSGNQPQHF. The CDR3 region has the DNA TGTGCCACCAGCAGGCTCCCGGGGTCGGGCAATCAGCCCCAGCATTTT.

V gene TRBV10-3 combines with J gene TRBJ1-1; D may be TRBD1 (5 bases). CDR3 length: 13 amino acids. Germline CDR1 and CDR2: ENHRY and SYGVKD. With 4 bases removed from V and 4 bases from J, the gap between germline ends came to 10 bases. In nucleotides, the CDR3 is TGTGCCATCAGTGCGGGGGTCGGCACTGAAGCTTTCTTT. It encodes CAISAGVGTEAFF.

The V gene is TRBV5-4, the J gene TRBJ1-2, with a tentative D call TRBD1 (5 bases). Germline-derived CDR1 and CDR2 are SGHNT and YYREEE (reference sequence). The germline V and J ends were trimmed by 3 bases and 3 bases, with 15 bases remaining between them. There are 15 residues in the CDR3. CDR3 residues: CASSSGPVADYGYTF. CDR3 coding DNA: TGTGCCAGCAGCTCGGGGCCAGTGGCGGACTATGGCTACACCTTC.

The chain joins TRBV9 to TRBJ1-5; 7 bases map to TRBD1. This CDR3 is built from 16 residues. CDR1 and CDR2 (germline): SGDLS, YYNGEE. V dropped 4 bases and J dropped 5; count of bases not matched to a gene: 12. CDR3 nucleotide sequence: TGTGCCAGCAGCCCCAACGAGGGGGCGACCGATCAGCCCCAGCATTTT. Translated, it gives CASSPNEGATDQPQHF.

This sequence joins TRBV19 and TRBJ1-2; D possibly corresponds to TRBD1 (6 bases). CDR1 and CDR2 from the germline V gene are LNHDA and SQIVND (reference sequence). The ends were cut back, 10 bases at V and 2 bases at J, with 26 bases in the middle. This CDR3 comprises 17 residues. The CDR3 sequence is CATLWGRPGGSNYGYTF. The CDR3 DNA reads TGTGCCACTCTTTGGGGGCGCCCGGGCGGCTCCAACTATGGCTACACCTTC.

The chain is built from TRBV19 and TRBJ1-1; D is uncertain. CDR3 length equals 12 residues. The germline V gene encodes CDR1 LNHDA and CDR2 SQIVND (reference sequence). Trimming pared 4 bases from V and 10 bases from J, leaving 13 bases between. The CDR3 nucleotides are TGTGCCAGTAGTACCTACAGAGTGGGAGCTTTCTTT. Translating it yields CASSTYRVGAFF.

The CDR3 sequence: CASSDPGQGTDTQYF. In DNA form, the CDR3 reads TGCGCCAGCAGCGACCCGGGACAGGGCACAGATACGCAGTATTTT. This chain uses TRBV5-1 with TRBJ2-3; 8 positions match TRBD1. Trimming at V came to 4 bases and at J to 1 base, leaving 5 bases not matched to a gene. Germline lookup yields CDR1 SGHRS and CDR2 YFSETQ. CDR3 size: 15 residues. The full variable domain, its missing parts supplied by reference TRBV5-1 and TRBJ2-3, is KAGVTQTPRYLIKTRGQQVTLSCSPISGHRSVSWYQQTPGQGLQFLFEYFSETQRNKGNFPGRFSGRQFSNSRSEMNVSTLELGDSALYLCASSDPGQGTDTQYFGPGTRLTVL.

V usage is TRBV27 and J usage is TRBJ1-2; 9 bases fit TRBD1. CDR1 and CDR2 from the germline V gene are MNHEY and SMNVEV (reference sequence). The CDR3 loop spans 14 amino acids. V was clipped by 3 bases and J by 5 bases; unmatched bases: 4. The CDR3 reads CASSFLGQGYGYTF. DNA of the CDR3: TGTGCCAGCAGTTTCCTCGGACAGGGGTATGGCTACACCTTC.

The rearrangement joins TRBV3-1 (or the pseudogene TRBV3-2) to TRBJ2-5; TRBD2 matches 16 bases. After removal of 4 bases from V and 5 bases from J, the junction contained 4 bases not matched to a gene. This CDR3 comprises 16 residues. In germline, CDR1 is LGHDT, CDR2 YNNKEL (reference sequence). DNA for the CDR3: TGTGCCAGCAGCCCGGGACTAGCGGGAGGGTTCGAGACCCAGTACTTC. Its protein is CASSPGLAGGFETQYF.

This clone has just a few counts. The V gene is TRBV6-5, the J gene TRBJ2-7; D might be TRBD2 (6 bases). From germline, CDR1 is MNHEY and CDR2 SVGAGI. V dropped 4 bases and J dropped 0 bases, with 13 bases sitting between them. The CDR3 is made up of 15 amino acids. This CDR3 is CASSLTSYSSYEQYF. CDR3 nucleotide sequence: TGTGCCAGCAGTTTAACTAGCTATAGCTCCTACGAGCAGTACTTC.

CDR3 loop: CASSLGLSDTGELFF. DNA of the CDR3: TGTGCCAGCAGCCTTGGACTCTCTGACACCGGGGAGCTGTTTTTT. This chain uses TRBV9 with TRBJ2-2; D is possibly TRBD2 (5 bases). The CDR3 has 15 amino acids. The V gene lost 4 bases and the J gene lost 3 bases, with 13 bases spanning the gap. The germline V gene encodes CDR1 SGDLS and CDR2 YYNGEE.

The V gene is TRBV6-2 or TRBV6-3, the J gene TRBJ1-2; D unclear. With 2 bases removed from V and 0 bases from J, the gap between germline ends came to 7 bases. Per the germline V gene, CDR1 is MNHEY and CDR2 is SVGEGT. The length of the CDR3 is 14 residues. The CDR3 DNA is TGTGCCAGCAGTTACAGCCGAGCTAACTATGGCTACACCTTC. Its translation: CASSYSRANYGYTF.

The chain has TRBV5-6 and TRBJ1-2; no clear D. CDR3 length: 14 amino acids. Trimming removed 1 base at V and 7 bases at J, with 14 bases between. CDR1 and CDR2 (germline): SGHDT, YYEEEE. The CDR3 reads CASSLPTNVVGYTF. The DNA of the CDR3 is TGTGCCAGCAGCTTGCCAACAAATGTCGTTGGCTACACCTTC.

This chain joins TRBV9 and TRBJ2-1, with unresolved D. This CDR3 has 17 residues. Deletions cut 2 bases from V and 1 base from J, with 16 bases between. Germline assignment: CDR1 SGDLS and CDR2 YYNGEE. The CDR3 DNA follows: TGTGCCAGCAGCGTGTCAAAGTCGGTGCCGTCCTACAATGAGCAGTTCTTC. Translating it yields CASSVSKSVPSYNEQFF.

The V and J genes are TRBV11-1 and TRBJ1-2; D is unresolved. CDR1 and CDR2 from the germline V gene are SGHAT and FQDESV (reference sequence). V shed 5 bases and J shed 4 bases, with 11 bases lying between them. The CDR3 spans 13 residues. The CDR3 protein is CASSPRGLYGYTF. The CDR3 region has the DNA TGTGCCAGCAGCCCACGTGGCCTCTATGGCTACACCTTC. The complete variable domain, with remaining parts taken from reference TRBV11-1 and TRBJ1-2, reads EAEVAQSPRYKITEKSQAVAFWCDPISGHATLYWYRQILGQGPELLVQFQDESVVDDSQLPKDRFSAERLKGVDSTLKIQPAELGDSAMYLCASSPRGLYGYTFGSGTRLTVV.

The chain is built from TRBV5-1 and TRBJ1-6, with D uncertain. Germline assignment: CDR1 SGHRS and CDR2 YFSETQ. V was clipped by 0 bases and J by 14 bases, with 15 bases between them. CDR3 length: 14 residues. The CDR3: CASSLGTDNSALHF. CDR3 in DNA: TGCGCCAGCAGCTTGGGGACCGATAATTCGGCCCTCCACTTT.

The gene calls are TRBV20-1 and TRBJ1-1, with no clear D. This CDR3 region has 11 residues. Germline V gene data show CDR1 as DFQATT and CDR2 as SNEGSKA (reference sequence). V lost 1 base and J 11 bases, leaving 11 bases between the germline ends. The CDR3 DNA follows: TGCAGTGCTAGAGTGATAGTGGACGCTTTCTTT. This encodes CSARVIVDAFF.

The genes are TRBV9 and TRBJ1-1, with D tentatively TRBD1 (6 bases). The germline CDR1 and CDR2 sequences are SGDLS and YYNGEE. Trimming removed 0 bases at V and 4 bases at J, with 7 bases between. CDR3 length: 13 residues. This CDR3 reads CASSVEGGTEAFF. The CDR3 DNA reads as TGTGCCAGCAGCGTAGAAGGGGGCACTGAAGCTTTCTTT.

This clone was recorded a few times. V is TRBV9 and J is TRBJ1-2; D ambiguous. Trimming left V 0 bases short and J 0 bases short, with 12 bases between. Germline values: CDR1 SGDLS, CDR2 YYNGEE. The CDR3 runs 16 residues. The CDR3 spells CASSVDGPITNYGYTF. The CDR3 bases are TGTGCCAGCAGCGTAGATGGACCGATAACTAACTATGGCTACACCTTC.

The chain recombines TRBV5-5 with TRBJ2-1; no clear D. The germline gives CDR1 SGHKS, CDR2 YYEKEE (reference sequence). The CDR3 runs to 13 residues. Trimming removed 3 bases from V and 1 base from J, with 5 bases in between. Here the CDR3 reads CASSYDSYNEQFF. The CDR3 DNA follows: TGTGCCAGCAGCTACGATTCCTACAATGAGCAGTTCTTC.

The gene calls are TRBV3-1 (or the pseudogene TRBV3-2) and TRBJ2-4; the match to TRBD1 covers 9 bases. Trimming took 1 base from V and 7 from J; bases not matched to a gene: 11. The CDR3 contains 17 residues. The germline V gene has CDR1 LGHDT and CDR2 YNNKEL (reference sequence). CDR3 sequence (DNA): TGTGCCAGCAGCCAAGTGCTGCCCGGGACAGGGCGTAACATTCAGTACTTC. It specifies CASSQVLPGTGRNIQYF.

The V call is TRBV25-1, the J call TRBJ1-1; D not certain. Trimming took 10 bases from V and 6 from J, leaving 15 bases between them. Germline V CDR1 and CDR2: MGHDK, SYGVNS. This CDR3 is 12 amino acids long. CDR3 DNA: TGTGCCACCCTGGGTGGGAAGGCTGAAGCTTTCTTT. This sequence encodes CATLGGKAEAFF.

This sequence joins TRBV2 and TRBJ1-1; 8 nucleotides line up with TRBD1. Germline V lookup: CDR1 SNHLY, CDR2 FYNNEI. The CDR3 covers 14 residues. V gave up 6 bases and J gave up 3 bases; unmatched junction bases: 6. The CDR3 loop is CASSLTGADTEAFF. Here the CDR3 DNA reads TGTGCCAGCAGCTTGACAGGGGCGGACACTGAAGCTTTCTTT.